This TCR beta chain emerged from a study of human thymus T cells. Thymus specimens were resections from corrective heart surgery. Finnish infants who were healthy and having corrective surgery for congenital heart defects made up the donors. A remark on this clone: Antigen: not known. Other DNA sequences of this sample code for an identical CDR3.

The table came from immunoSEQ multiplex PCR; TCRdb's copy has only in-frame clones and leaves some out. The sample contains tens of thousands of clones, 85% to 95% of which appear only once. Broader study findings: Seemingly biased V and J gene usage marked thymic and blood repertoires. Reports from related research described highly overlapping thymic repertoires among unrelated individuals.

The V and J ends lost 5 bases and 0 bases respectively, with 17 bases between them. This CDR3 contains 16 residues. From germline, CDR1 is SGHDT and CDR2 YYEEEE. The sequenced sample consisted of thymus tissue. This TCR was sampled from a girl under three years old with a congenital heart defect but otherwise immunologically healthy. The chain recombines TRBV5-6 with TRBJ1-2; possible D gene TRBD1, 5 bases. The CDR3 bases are TGTGCCAGCAGGGGGGGTACAAATCAGTCTAACTATGGCTACACCTTC. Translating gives CASRGGTNQSNYGYTF.